These 15 T cell receptor beta chains originate from one sample sequenced in a study of Tregs in tolerant kidney transplant recipients. Assay used: immunoSEQ multiplex PCR; TCRdb lists only in-frame clones, some missing. The data contain some 64,000 clones, 95% to 98% of them seen just once; the ten biggest clones take up around 0.34%. The specimen was Tregs from blood, collected before the transplant. These receptors originate from a human donor who received a combined kidney and bone marrow transplant.

The V call is TRBV11-3, the J call TRBJ2-5; 11 bases match TRBD1. This CDR3 has 15 residues. J was trimmed by 4 bases and V by 4 bases; bases with no gene match: 5. Germline CDR1 and CDR2: SGHNT and YENEEA. CDR3 amino acids: CASSSGQGGAETQYF. CDR3 sequence (DNA): TGTGCCAGCAGCTCGGGACAGGGGGGGGCAGAGACCCAGTACTTC.

The J gene is TRBJ2-1, the V gene TRBV5-4, with D perhaps matching TRBD2 (5 bases). V was cut by 9 bases and J by 5 bases, with 15 bases left in between. The CDR3 totals 13 residues. Germline assignment: CDR1 SGHNT and CDR2 YYREEE (reference sequence). The CDR3 sequence is CATLRGRDNEQFF. The CDR3 bases are TGTGCCACCCTACGGGGTCGGGACAATGAGCAGTTCTTC.

This clone was seen a single time. V gene TRBV7-9 combines with J gene TRBJ2-1; 13 nucleotides align to TRBD2. The J segment lost 4 bases and the V segment lost 5 bases, leaving 2 bases of the junction unmatched. Germline V CDR1 and CDR2: SEHNR, FQNEAQ (reference sequence). The CDR3 is 15 amino acids. In nucleotides, the CDR3 is TGTGCCAGCAGCCCGGGACTAGCGGGGTACAATGAGCAGTTCTTC. This sequence encodes CASSPGLAGYNEQFF. Looking up the rest from reference TRBV7-9 and TRBJ2-1 gives the full variable domain: DTGVSQNPRHKITKRGQNVTFRCDPISEHNRLYWYRQTLGQGPEFLTYFQNEAQLEKSRLLSDRFSAERPKGSFSTLEIQRTEQGDSAMYLCASSPGLAGYNEQFFGPGTRLTVL.

The chain is built from TRBV6-1 and TRBJ2-2, with D maybe TRBD1 (5 bases). V lost 9 bases and J 7 bases, leaving 15 bases between the germline ends. The CDR3 has 13 residues. The germline CDR1 and CDR2 sequences are MNHNS and SASEGT. The CDR3: CASLGVSSGELFF. CDR3 DNA sequence: TGTGCCAGTCTAGGGGTTTCTAGCGGGGAGCTGTTTTTT.

The chain couples TRBV5-6 to TRBJ2-1; perhaps TRBD2 as D (5 bases). CDR1 and CDR2 from the germline V gene are SGHDT and YYEEEE. The CDR3 totals 14 residues. V was shortened by 3 bases and J by 9 bases, with 16 bases between the two germline ends. The DNA for the CDR3 is TGTGCCAGCAGCTCCCAGGTCGAGCGGCCTGAGCAGTTCTTC. Translation gives CASSSQVERPEQFF. Drawing the rest from reference TRBV5-6 and TRBJ2-1, the complete variable domain is DAGVTQSPTHLIKTRGQQVTLRCSPKSGHDTVSWYQQALGQGPQFIFQYYEEEERQRGNFPDRFSGHQFPNYSSELNVNALLLGDSALYLCASSSQVERPEQFFGPGTRLTVL.

V usage is TRBV19 and J usage is TRBJ1-1, with D maybe TRBD1 (6 bases). The germline V and J ends were trimmed by 5 bases and 3 bases, with 10 bases remaining between them. Germline CDR1 is LNHDA and CDR2 is SQIVND (reference sequence). The CDR3 runs to 13 residues. Here the CDR3 reads CASSQGTDTEAFF. The DNA for the CDR3 is TGTGCCAGTAGTCAGGGGACGGACACTGAAGCTTTCTTT.

V usage is TRBV7-2 and J usage is TRBJ2-7, with D possibly being TRBD2 (6 bases). Germline CDR1 and CDR2: SGHTA and FQGNSA. Trimming removed 6 bases at V and 1 base at J, with 16 bases between. The CDR3 has 15 amino acids. The CDR3 nucleotides read TGTGCCAGCAGTAGGGTGGGGGGAAGGTCCTACGAGCAGTACTTC. This gives the protein CASSRVGGRSYEQYF.

The chain links TRBV14 to TRBJ1-2, with TRBD1 matching 8 bases. Germline V gene data show CDR1 as SGHDN and CDR2 as FVKESK. J gave up 6 bases and V 3 bases, and 12 bases lay outside the gene matches. The CDR3 length is 16 residues. As DNA, the CDR3 is TGTGCCAGCAGCCACGGCGTCAGGGGGCGCCGGAATGGCTACACCTTC. It is translated as CASSHGVRGRRNGYTF.

The chain joins TRBV18 to TRBJ2-7; D is perhaps TRBD2 (6 bases). The V end lost 6 bases, the J end lost 3 bases, and 18 bases lay between the germline ends. CDR1 and CDR2 (germline): KGHSH, LQKENI. This CDR3 has 15 residues. This CDR3 is CASSPFGGSNYEQYF. CDR3 coding DNA: TGTGCCAGCTCTCCTTTCGGAGGGTCTAACTACGAGCAGTACTTC. Full variable domain (remainder filled in from reference TRBV18 and TRBJ2-7): NAGVMQNPRHLVRRRGQEARLRCSPMKGHSHVYWYRQLPEEGLKFMVYLQKENIIDESGMPKERFSAEFPKEGPSILRIQQVVRGDSAAYFCASSPFGGSNYEQYFGPGTRLTVT.

This rearrangement joins TRBV5-4 to TRBJ2-2, with D perhaps TRBD1 (5 bases). Germline V lookup: CDR1 SGHNT, CDR2 YYREEE (reference sequence). CDR3 length: 18 amino acids. V dropped 4 bases and J dropped 5 bases, with 24 bases sitting between them. CDR3 nucleotides: TGTGCCAGCAGCCCCACTCCTTCAGGGAATACTAAGACCGGGGAGCTGTTTTTT. It yields the protein CASSPTPSGNTKTGELFF.

The rearrangement joins TRBV19 to TRBJ2-7; TRBD1 aligns across 8 bases. Germline CDR1 reads LNHDA; CDR2 reads SQIVND (reference sequence). The CDR3 has 15 residues. Unmatched junction bases numbered 10, after V lost 5 bases and J lost 4 bases. This CDR3 is CASSRQGQGQYEQYF. The CDR3 DNA reads TGTGCCAGTAGTCGACAAGGACAGGGACAATACGAGCAGTACTTC.

The chain joins TRBV18 to TRBJ1-1, with 7 bases that match TRBD1. Germline V CDR1 and CDR2: KGHSH, LQKENI. This CDR3 has 13 residues. J lost 5 bases, V lost 2 bases, and 2 bases had no gene match. DNA of the CDR3: TGTGCCAGCTCACCAGGGACAGCGACTGAAGCTTTCTTT. This codes for CASSPGTATEAFF. Using reference TRBV18 and TRBJ1-1 for the parts outside the CDR3, the full variable domain is NAGVMQNPRHLVRRRGQEARLRCSPMKGHSHVYWYRQLPEEGLKFMVYLQKENIIDESGMPKERFSAEFPKEGPSILRIQQVVRGDSAAYFCASSPGTATEAFFGQGTRLTVV.

The rearrangement links TRBV28 to TRBJ2-7; 11 bases fit TRBD1. CDR1 MDHEN and CDR2 SYDVKM come from the germline V gene. This CDR3 has 15 amino acids. V was clipped by 2 bases and J by 2 bases; unmatched bases: 2. CDR3 amino acids: CASSLVGQGAYEQYF. The CDR3 DNA sequence: TGTGCCAGCAGTTTAGTGGGACAGGGGGCCTACGAGCAGTACTTC.

This clone was seen only once. The gene calls are TRBV10-3 and TRBJ1-2; TRBD1 might be the D (5 bases). V lost 5 bases to trimming and J lost 8 bases, with 12 bases between them. Germline V gives CDR1 ENHRY, CDR2 SYGVKD. CDR3 length: 12 amino acids. CDR3 residues: CAISRDSGGYTF. CDR3 bases: TGTGCCATCAGTCGGGACTCTGGAGGCTACACCTTC.

V usage is TRBV25-1 and J usage is TRBJ2-7; no clear D. Trimming stripped 6 bases from V and 0 bases from J, with 9 bases between. This CDR3 spans 13 amino acids. Germline-derived CDR1 and CDR2 are MGHDK and SYGVNS. CDR3 in amino acids: CASRRGSSYEQYF. CDR3 nucleotides: TGTGCCAGCAGGCGAGGCAGCTCCTACGAGCAGTACTTC.